This entry features one T cell receptor (beta chain) sequence. This receptor's antigen is unknown. Base qualities are missing; no much larger clone stands one base away. The sample belongs to a study of blood T cells in healthy people across ages (dated by TCRdb to the mid-2010s). Some background on the complete study: In model experiments, template switching captured roughly one uniquely barcoded TCR beta cDNA molecule for every two T cells. Using deep sequencing normalized with unique cDNA molecular identifiers, the study measured how TCR beta repertoire diversity changes with age. The donors were split into four age groups: young (average 16 years), middle-aged (roughly 42), aged (62) and long-lived (roughly 77). Two additional independent replicas of 1 million unique cDNA reads from the same blood draw were analyzed for two donors (one aged 18 to 29 and one aged 80 or older). What the research found in general, with its limitations: Donor CMV infection status was unknown, potentially confounding age-related changes in expanded clonotypes. The long-lived group showed more naive CD4+ T cells, fewer expanded clones and increased TCR diversity than the aged group, suggesting age selection. A strong correlation was found between observed TCR beta diversity and the percentage of naive T cells measured by flow cytometry. Observed TCR beta diversity per million T cells fell roughly linearly with age, and a significant reduction was already apparent by age around 39. Bulk unsorted PBMC profiling prevented conclusive comparison of naive and antigen-experienced compartments. Estimates of total diversity from one million sequenced T cells were regarded as lower bounds and underestimates.

Systemically healthy Caucasian individuals from Russia, some 40 in total and aged 6 to 90 years, were included as donors. Each donor gave ten milliliters of peripheral blood, collected into EDTA-treated Vacutainer tubes. Ficoll-Paque density-gradient centrifugation was used to isolate PBMCs, with at least 7 million per sample. Total RNA, at least 6 micrograms per sample, was extracted from PBMCs with Trizol reagent. For every donor, an aliquot of PBMCs went through flow cytometry to measure the percentages of naive CD45RAhigh/CD27high T cells. For this chain, trimming is 8 bases at the V end and 2 bases at the J end, and the number of junction bases without a gene match is 13. Taken from cysteine to phenylalanine, the CDR3 has 17 residues. The only DNA kept is the CDR3, 51 bases in frame from the first base. The germline V gene gives CDR1 as ENHRY and CDR2 as SYGVKD. Library preparation employed 5' RACE. Sequencing took place on an Illumina HiSeq 2500. A second about 6 to 11 cycle PCR used a sample-barcoded 5' primer and a J-beta primer mix. Each TCR beta cDNA molecule received a unique molecular identifier from a template-switch 5' adaptor carrying 12 random nucleotides. At least 2.5 million CDR3-containing paired-end reads were obtained from each sample. First-strand cDNA synthesis was performed from all RNA using the Mint cDNA synthesis kit, with priming by a TRBC-specific oligonucleotide. Following uracil-DNA glycosylase treatment, a first 18-cycle PCR with universal primers M1SS and BC2_uni_R was performed on all cDNA. The paper's data handling went like this. For normalization, 1 million high-quality reads, each with a distinct molecular identifier, were randomly selected from each sample. Instead of being binned into consensus sequences, reads with shared molecular identifiers were discarded. MiTCR, set to a Q25 quality threshold and the strictest error-elimination algorithm, was used for CDR3 identification, clonotype clustering and error correction. Lower-bound total TCR beta diversity was estimated with a nonparametric unseen species model using Euler transformation. The public reads were quality trimmed at Q25 with fastp and then assembled into clones with MiXCR by TCRdb, keeping productive beta chains. Rows merge per CDR3 protein into single entries with the most common DNA and genes. These V and J calls originate from TCRdb's pipeline instead of the authors' own analysis. The table for this sample lists fewer than 1,200,000 distinct CDR3 sequences; approximately 26% of them were counted only once. Of the sample, around 0.7% is held by the ten largest clones.

These data were also filed under a second study, of T cells of mothers and their children. As that second paper reports: Donors were nine systemically healthy Caucasian individuals: three mothers and their six children. cDNA synthesis consumed the entire amount of extracted RNA, loaded at 1.5 ug RNA in each 15 ul reaction. In the second PCR, sample barcodes and 2-4 random nucleotides were introduced via the M1S primer. More than 9 million TCR beta CDR3 reads were obtained from each mother, and about 3 million reads were obtained from each child. TCR recombination output is similarly shaped by thymic selection in related and unrelated pairs, with a minor effect exerted by inherited differences. Normalized repertoire overlap in related mother-child pairs was always slightly higher than in unrelated mother-child pairs, but the difference was never significant. No persistent microchimeric T cell clones were found, with a detection sensitivity of 75 to 100 clones per million clonotypes. The study used deep NGS to compare TCR beta repertoires of mothers and children, seeking features distinguishing related mother-child pairs from unrelated individuals. The mean age was roughly 40 +/- 4 years for the mothers and about 10 +/- 4 years for the children. After adapter ligation was performed with NEBNext reagents, the libraries were sequenced on an Illumina HiSeq 2000 with 100+100 nt paired-end reads. To prevent cross-contamination, the mother and child libraries were prepared a month apart and were sequenced in separate runs. Between roughly 450,000 and 2,000,000 distinct TCR beta clonotypes were identified per donor. Naive TCR beta clonotypes were estimated from low-frequency clonotypes matched to each donor's FACS-determined naive share, without sorting.

This TCR derives from a girl under 10 years old in good health. The material sequenced was blood. The receptor chain draws on TRBV10-3 and TRBJ2-3, and TRBD2 matches 10 of the central bases. The nucleotide sequence is given as TGTGCCATCCGAGCCTCCCTAGCGGGGGCCTTCACAGATACGCAGTATTTT. This yields the protein CAIRASLAGAFTDTQYF.